The source of this T cell receptor (beta chain) is a study of T cell repertoires in cytomegalovirus infection. Study-wide background: Indications of both CMV infection and matching HLA type were provided by public TCR beta signatures. General study points: Cumulative public TCR beta family frequency identified CMV carriers with the relevant HLA. The ex vivo response was dominated by HLA-C-restricted CMV-specific TCR beta clonotypes.

TCRdb processed the reads anew with MiXCR; each CDR3 protein has one entry. The sample holds around 450,000 distinct CDR3 sequences, 31% seen once. This CDR3 spans 15 amino acids. The germline gives CDR1 DFQATT, CDR2 SNEGSKA (reference sequence). Worth noting for this clonotype: Its specificity is unknown. At one boundary the junction diverges from the germline segment, which might be a read error.

This clonotype originated in a human donor in good health (CMV status not recorded). Some clones in this sample may be carry-over from other donors' samples. The chain links TRBV20-1 to TRBJ1-3; D not resolved. The sample comprised PBMCs. This CDR3 is CSSRVSPASGNTIYF. CDR3 coding DNA: TGCAGTTCTAGAGTCTCACCCGCGTCTGGAAACACCATATATTTT.